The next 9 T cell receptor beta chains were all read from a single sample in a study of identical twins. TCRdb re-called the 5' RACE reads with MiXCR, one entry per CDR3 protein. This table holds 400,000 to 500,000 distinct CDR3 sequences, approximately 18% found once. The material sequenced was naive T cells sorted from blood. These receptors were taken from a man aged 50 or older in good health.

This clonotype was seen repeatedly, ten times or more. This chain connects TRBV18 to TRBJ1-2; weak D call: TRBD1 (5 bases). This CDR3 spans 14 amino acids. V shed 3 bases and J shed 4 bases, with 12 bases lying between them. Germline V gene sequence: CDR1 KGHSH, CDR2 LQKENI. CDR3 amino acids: CASSPLRGPYGYTF. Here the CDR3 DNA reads TGTGCCAGCTCACCGCTACGGGGCCCCTATGGCTACACCTTC.

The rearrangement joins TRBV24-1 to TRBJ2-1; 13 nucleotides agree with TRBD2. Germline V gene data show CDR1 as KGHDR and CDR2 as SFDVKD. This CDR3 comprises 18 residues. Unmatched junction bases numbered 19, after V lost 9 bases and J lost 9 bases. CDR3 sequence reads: CATSSGGILAGGRSEQFF. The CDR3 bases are TGTGCCACCTCTAGCGGCGGAATACTAGCGGGAGGGCGGTCTGAGCAGTTCTTC.

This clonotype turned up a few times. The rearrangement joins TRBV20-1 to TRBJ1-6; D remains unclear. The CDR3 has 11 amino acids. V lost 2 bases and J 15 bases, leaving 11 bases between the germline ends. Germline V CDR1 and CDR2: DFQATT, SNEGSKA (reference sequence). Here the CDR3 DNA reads TGCAGTGCTAGAACCGGGAGCCTCCTCCACTTT. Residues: CSARTGSLLHF.

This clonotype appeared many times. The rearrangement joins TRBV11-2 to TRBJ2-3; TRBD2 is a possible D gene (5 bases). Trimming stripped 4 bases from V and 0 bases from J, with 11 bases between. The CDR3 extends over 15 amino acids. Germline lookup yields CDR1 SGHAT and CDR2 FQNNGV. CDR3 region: CASSSERTSTDTQYF. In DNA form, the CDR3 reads TGTGCCAGCAGCTCCGAGCGGACTAGCACAGATACGCAGTATTTT.

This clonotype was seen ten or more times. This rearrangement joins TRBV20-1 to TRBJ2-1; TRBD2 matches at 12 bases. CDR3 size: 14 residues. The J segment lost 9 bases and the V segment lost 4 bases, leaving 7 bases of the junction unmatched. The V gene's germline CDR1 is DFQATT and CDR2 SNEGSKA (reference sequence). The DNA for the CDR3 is TGCAGTGCTACTCGACTAGCGGGAGCAGGTGAGCAGTTCTTC. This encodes CSATRLAGAGEQFF.

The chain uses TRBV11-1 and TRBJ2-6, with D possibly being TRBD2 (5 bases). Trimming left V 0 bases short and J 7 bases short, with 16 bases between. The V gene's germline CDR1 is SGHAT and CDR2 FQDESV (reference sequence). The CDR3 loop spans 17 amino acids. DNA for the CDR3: TGTGCCAGCAGCTTAGCGCGGGTCACCCCGCGAGCCAACGTCCTGACTTTC. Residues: CASSLARVTPRANVLTF.

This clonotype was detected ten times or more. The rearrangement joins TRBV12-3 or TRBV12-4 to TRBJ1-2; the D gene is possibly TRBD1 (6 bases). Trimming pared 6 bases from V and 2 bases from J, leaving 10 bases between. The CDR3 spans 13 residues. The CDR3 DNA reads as TGTGCCAGCAGAGGGGACACCAACTATGGCTACACCTTC. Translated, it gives CASRGDTNYGYTF.

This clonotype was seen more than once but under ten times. The CDR3 coding sequence is TGTGCCACCAGTGGACTAGCCGGGACAGGGAATCGCTACGAGCAGTACTTC. Translating it yields CATSGLAGTGNRYEQYF. V gene TRBV24-1 combines with J gene TRBJ2-7, with 9 bases aligning to TRBD1. V lost 5 bases and J lost 3; bases outside the gene matches: 13. The CDR3 extends over 17 amino acids. Germline CDR1 KGHDR, CDR2 SFDVKD.

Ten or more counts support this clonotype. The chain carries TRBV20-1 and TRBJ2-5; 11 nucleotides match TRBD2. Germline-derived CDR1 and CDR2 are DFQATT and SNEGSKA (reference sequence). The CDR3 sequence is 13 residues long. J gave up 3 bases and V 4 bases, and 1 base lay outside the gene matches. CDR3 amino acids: CSAKTSGEETQYF. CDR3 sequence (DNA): TGCAGTGCTAAGACTAGCGGGGAAGAGACCCAGTACTTC.